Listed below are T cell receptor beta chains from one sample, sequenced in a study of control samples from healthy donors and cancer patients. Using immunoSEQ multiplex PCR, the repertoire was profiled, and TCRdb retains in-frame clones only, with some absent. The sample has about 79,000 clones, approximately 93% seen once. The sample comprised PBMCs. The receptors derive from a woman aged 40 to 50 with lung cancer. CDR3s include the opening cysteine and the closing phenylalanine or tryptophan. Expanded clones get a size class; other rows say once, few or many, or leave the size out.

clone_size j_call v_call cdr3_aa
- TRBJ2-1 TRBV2 CASSEALLTSASNNEQFF
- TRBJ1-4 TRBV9 CASSVDSSTNEKLFF
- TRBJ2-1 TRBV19 CASSDSGGYNEQFF
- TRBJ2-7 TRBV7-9 CASTGIRGNYEQYF
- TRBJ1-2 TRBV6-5 CASSYSRQVQHGYTF
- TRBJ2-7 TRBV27 CASRIDRETYEQYF
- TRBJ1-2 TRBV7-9 CASSLPPGYTF
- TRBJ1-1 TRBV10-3 CATTGSGTEAFF
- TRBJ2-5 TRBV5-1 CASTIKRGGLERETQYF
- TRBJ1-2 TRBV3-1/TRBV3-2 CASSQNALRAVNYGYTF
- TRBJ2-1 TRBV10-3 CAISESSSGTSTEQFF
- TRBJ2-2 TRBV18 CASSPPMAGELFF
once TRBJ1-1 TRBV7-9 CASSPMWGLVGTEAFF
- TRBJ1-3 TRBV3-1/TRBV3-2 CASSQPGPAGTIYF
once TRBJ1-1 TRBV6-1 CASSDADPNTEAFF
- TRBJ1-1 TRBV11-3 CASSALWEGTNTEAFF
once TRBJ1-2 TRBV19 CASSTPDRGPPTF